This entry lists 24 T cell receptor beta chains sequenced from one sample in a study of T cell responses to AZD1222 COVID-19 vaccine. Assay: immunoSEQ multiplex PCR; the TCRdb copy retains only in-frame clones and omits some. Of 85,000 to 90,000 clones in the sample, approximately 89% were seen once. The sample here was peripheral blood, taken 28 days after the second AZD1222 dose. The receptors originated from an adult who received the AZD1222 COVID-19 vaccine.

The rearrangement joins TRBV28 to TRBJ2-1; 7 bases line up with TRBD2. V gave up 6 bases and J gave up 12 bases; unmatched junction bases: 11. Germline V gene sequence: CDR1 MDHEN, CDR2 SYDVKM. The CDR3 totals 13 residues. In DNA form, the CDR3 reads TGTGCCAGCAGGACTGGGGGGGGGACGGTGCAGTTCTTC. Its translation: CASRTGGGTVQFF. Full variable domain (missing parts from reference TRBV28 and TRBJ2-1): DVKVTQSSRYLVKRTGEKVFLECVQDMDHENMFWYRQDPGLGLRLIYFSYDVKMKEKGDIPEGYSVSREKKERFSLILESASTNQTSMYLCASRTGGGTVQFFGPGTRLTVL.

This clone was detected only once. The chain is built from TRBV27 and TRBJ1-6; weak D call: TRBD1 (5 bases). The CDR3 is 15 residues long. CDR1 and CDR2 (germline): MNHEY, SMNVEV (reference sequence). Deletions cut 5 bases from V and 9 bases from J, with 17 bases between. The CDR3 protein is CASSPLRVGGSPLHF. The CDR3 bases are TGTGCCAGCAGTCCGCTCCGGGTTGGGGGTTCACCCCTCCACTTT.

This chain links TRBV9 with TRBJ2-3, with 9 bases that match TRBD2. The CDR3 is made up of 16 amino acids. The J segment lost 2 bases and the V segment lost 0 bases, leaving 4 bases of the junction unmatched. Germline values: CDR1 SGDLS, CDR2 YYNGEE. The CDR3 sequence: CASSVGLAGNTDTQYF. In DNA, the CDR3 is TGTGCCAGCAGCGTAGGCCTAGCGGGAAACACAGATACGCAGTATTTT. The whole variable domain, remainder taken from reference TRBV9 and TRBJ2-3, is DSGVTQTPKHLITATGQRVTLRCSPRSGDLSVYWYQQSLDQGLQFLIQYYNGEERAKGNILERFSAQQFPDLHSELNLSSLELGDSALYFCASSVGLAGNTDTQYFGPGTRLTVL.

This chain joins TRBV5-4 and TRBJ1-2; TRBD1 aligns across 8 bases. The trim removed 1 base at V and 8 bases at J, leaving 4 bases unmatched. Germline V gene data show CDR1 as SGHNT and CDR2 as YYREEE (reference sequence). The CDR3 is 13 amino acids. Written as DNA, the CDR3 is TGTGCCAGCAGCTTGCAGGGGGCGGGGGGCTACACCTTC. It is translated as CASSLQGAGGYTF.

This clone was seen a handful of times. CDR3 protein: CASSFTGGRAFF. The CDR3 DNA reads as TGTGCCAGCAGCTTTACCGGGGGCCGAGCTTTCTTT. The chain couples TRBV5-4 to TRBJ1-1; the D gene is possibly TRBD1 (6 bases). Trimming took off 2 bases at V and 10 bases at J, with 12 bases between the two ends. Germline values: CDR1 SGHNT, CDR2 YYREEE (reference sequence). The CDR3 extends over 12 amino acids.

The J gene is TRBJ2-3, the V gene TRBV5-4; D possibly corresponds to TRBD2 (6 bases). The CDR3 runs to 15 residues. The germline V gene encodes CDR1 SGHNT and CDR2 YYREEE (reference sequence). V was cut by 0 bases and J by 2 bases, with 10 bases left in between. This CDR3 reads CASSLGGVFTDTQYF. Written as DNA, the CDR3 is TGTGCCAGCAGCTTGGGCGGGGTGTTCACAGATACGCAGTATTTT.

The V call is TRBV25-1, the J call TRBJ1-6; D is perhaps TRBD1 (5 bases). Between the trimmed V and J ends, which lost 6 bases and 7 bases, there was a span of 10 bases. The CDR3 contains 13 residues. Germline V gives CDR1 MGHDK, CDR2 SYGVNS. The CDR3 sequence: CASSRQGNSPLHF. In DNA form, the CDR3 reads TGTGCCAGCAGCCGCCAGGGAAATTCACCCCTCCACTTT. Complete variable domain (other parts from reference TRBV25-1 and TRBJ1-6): EADIYQTPRYLVIGTGKKITLECSQTMGHDKMYWYQQDPGMELHLIHYSYGVNSTEKGDLSSESTVSRIRTEHFPLTLESARPSHTSQYLCASSRQGNSPLHFGNGTRLTVT.

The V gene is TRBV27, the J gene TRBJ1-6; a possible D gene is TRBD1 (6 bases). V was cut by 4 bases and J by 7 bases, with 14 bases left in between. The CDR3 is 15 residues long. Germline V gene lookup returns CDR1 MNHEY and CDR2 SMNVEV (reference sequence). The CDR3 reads CASSSRTAPNSPLHF. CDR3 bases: TGTGCCAGCAGTTCGAGGACAGCCCCCAATTCACCCCTCCACTTT.

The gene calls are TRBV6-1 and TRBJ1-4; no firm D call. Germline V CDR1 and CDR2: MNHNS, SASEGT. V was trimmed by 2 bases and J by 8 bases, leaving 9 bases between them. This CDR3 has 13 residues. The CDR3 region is CASSEMANEKLFF. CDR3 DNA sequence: TGTGCCAGCAGTGAAATGGCAAACGAAAAACTGTTTTTT.

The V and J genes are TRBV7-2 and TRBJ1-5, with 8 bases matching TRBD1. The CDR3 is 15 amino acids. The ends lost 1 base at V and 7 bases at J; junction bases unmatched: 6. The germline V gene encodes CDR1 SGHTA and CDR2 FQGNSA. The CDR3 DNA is TGTGCCAGCAGCTTAGTTACAGGGGGTTACCAGCCCCAGCATTTT. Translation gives CASSLVTGGYQPQHF.

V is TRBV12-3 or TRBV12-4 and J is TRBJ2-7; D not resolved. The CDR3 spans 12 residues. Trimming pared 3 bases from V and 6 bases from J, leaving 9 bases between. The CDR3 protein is CASSFFGREQYV. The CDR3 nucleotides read TGTGCCAGCAGTTTTTTTGGGCGCGAGCAGTACGTC.

Written as DNA, the CDR3 is TGCGCCAGCAGCCGTTCGGGAGGGGCCGATGCCAATCAGCCCCAGCATTTT. It codes for CASSRSGGADANQPQHF. This chain connects TRBV4-1 to TRBJ1-5; tentatively, D is TRBD1 (5 bases). Trimming took 4 bases from V and 3 from J, leaving 19 bases between them. The CDR3 has 17 residues. CDR1 and CDR2 (germline): MGHRA, YSYEKL.

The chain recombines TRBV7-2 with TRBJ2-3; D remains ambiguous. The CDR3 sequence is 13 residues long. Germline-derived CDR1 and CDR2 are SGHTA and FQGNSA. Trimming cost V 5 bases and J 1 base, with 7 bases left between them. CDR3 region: CASSPPGTDTQYF. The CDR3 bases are TGTGCCAGCAGCCCCCCCGGCACAGATACGCAGTATTTT.

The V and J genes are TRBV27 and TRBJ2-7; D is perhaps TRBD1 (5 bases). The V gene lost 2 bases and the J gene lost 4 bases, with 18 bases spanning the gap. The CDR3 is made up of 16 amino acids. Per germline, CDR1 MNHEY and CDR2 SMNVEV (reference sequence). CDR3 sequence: CASSLNLQGRRYEQYF. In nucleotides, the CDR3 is TGTGCCAGCAGTTTAAACCTCCAGGGTAGAAGGTACGAGCAGTACTTC.

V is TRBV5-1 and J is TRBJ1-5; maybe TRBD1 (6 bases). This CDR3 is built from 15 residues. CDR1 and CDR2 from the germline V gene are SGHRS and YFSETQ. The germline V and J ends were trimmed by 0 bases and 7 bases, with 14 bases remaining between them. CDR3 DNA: TGCGCCAGCAGCTTGGCTGGGGGCGCGGGGCAGCCCCAGCATTTT. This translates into CASSLAGGAGQPQHF.

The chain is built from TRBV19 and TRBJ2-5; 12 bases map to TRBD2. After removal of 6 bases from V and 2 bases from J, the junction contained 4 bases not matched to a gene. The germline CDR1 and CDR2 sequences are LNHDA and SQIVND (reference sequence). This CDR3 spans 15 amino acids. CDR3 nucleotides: TGTGCCAGTAGCCTAGCGGGGGGGGAGCAAGAGACCCAGTACTTC. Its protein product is CASSLAGGEQETQYF.

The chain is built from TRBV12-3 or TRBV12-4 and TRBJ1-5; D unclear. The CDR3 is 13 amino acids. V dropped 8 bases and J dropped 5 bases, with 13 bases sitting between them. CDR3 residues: CASRTNLHQPQHF. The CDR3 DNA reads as TGTGCCAGCCGAACAAACCTCCATCAGCCCCAGCATTTT.

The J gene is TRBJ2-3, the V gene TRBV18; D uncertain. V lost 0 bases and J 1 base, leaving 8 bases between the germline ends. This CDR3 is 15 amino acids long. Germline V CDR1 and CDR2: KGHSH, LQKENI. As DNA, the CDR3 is TGTGCCAGCTCACCACCGGGCCTCCGCACAGATACGCAGTATTTT. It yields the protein CASSPPGLRTDTQYF.

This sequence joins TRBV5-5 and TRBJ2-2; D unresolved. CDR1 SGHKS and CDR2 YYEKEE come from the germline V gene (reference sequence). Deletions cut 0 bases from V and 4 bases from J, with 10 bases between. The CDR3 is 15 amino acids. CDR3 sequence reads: CASSLEFASTGELFF. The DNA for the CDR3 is TGTGCCAGCAGCTTGGAGTTCGCGAGCACCGGGGAGCTGTTTTTT. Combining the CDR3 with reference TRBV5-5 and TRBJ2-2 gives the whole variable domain DAGVTQSPTHLIKTRGQQVTLRCSPISGHKSVSWYQQVLGQGPQFIFQYYEKEERGRGNFPDRFSARQFPNYSSELNVNALLLGDSALYLCASSLEFASTGELFFGEGSRLTVL.

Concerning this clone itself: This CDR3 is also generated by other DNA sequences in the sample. CDR3 DNA sequence: TGTGCCAGCAGCCAAGACCCCCAGAACCAAGAGACCCAGTACTTC. Translation gives CASSQDPQNQETQYF. The V and J genes are TRBV3-1 (or the pseudogene TRBV3-2) and TRBJ2-5; D is unclear. The CDR3 covers 15 residues. Trimming stripped 0 bases from V and 0 bases from J, with 8 bases between. Per germline, CDR1 LGHDT and CDR2 YNNKEL (reference sequence).

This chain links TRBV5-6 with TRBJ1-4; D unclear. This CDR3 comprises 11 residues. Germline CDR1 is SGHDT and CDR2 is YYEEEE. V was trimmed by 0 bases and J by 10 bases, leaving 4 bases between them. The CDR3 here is CASSLDGKLFF. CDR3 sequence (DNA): TGTGCCAGCAGCTTGGATGGAAAACTGTTTTTT.

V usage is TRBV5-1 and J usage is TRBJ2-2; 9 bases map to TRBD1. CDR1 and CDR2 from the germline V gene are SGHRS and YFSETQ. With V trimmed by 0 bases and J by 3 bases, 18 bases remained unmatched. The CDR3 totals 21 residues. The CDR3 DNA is TGCGCCAGCAGCTTGGACGAAAACAGGGGGCATTCCCTTTTTGACACCGGGGAGCTGTTTTTT. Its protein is CASSLDENRGHSLFDTGELFF.

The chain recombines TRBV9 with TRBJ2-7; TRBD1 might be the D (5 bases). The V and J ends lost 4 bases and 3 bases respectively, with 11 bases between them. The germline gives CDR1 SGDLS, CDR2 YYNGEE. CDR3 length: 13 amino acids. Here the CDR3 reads CASSQGGNYEQYF. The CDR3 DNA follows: TGTGCCAGCAGCCAGGGCGGCAACTACGAGCAGTACTTC.

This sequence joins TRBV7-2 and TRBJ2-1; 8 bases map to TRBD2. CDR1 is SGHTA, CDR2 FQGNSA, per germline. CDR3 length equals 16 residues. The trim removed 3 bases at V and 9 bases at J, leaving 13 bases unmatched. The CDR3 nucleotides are TGTGCCAGCAGCTTCCGTCCGGGACTAGGGTCGTCTGAGCAGTTCTTC. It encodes CASSFRPGLGSSEQFF.